This TCR beta chain is from a study of T cell repertoires in cytomegalovirus infection. Study-wide background: Recently identified HLA-C-restricted and well-studied HLA-B-restricted CMV epitopes were used. It was the public TCR beta signatures that indicated both CMV infection and matching HLA type.

TCRdb passed the reads through MiXCR, listing each CDR3 protein once. The sample has about 52,000 distinct CDR3 sequences; more than 15% are singletons. This clonotype was detected many times. Its cognate antigen is unknown. The CDR3 covers 13 residues. Germline values: CDR1 LGHNA, CDR2 YSLEER. The V and J ends lost 6 bases and 5 bases, in that order; junction bases with no gene match: 5. The sequence derives from a human donor in good health (CMV status not recorded). Some clones in this sample may be carry-over from other donors' samples. The sample here was CD8+ T cells from cultured PBMCs, taken from culture after CMV antigen stimulation. J is TRBJ1-1 and V is TRBV4-3; 8 nucleotides agree with TRBD1. The CDR3 sequence: CASRDREGTEAFF. The CDR3 coding sequence is TGCGCCAGCAGGGACAGGGAGGGAACTGAAGCTTTCTTT.